What follows are 19 T cell receptor beta chains derived from one specimen sequenced in a study of T cell responses to AZD1222 COVID-19 vaccine. Method: immunoSEQ multiplex PCR; TCRdb's copy keeps in-frame clones and lacks some. The table shows 150,000 to 200,000 clones, with about 90% occurring only once. The sample in question was peripheral blood, obtained 28 days after the second AZD1222 dose. Receptor source: an adult who received the AZD1222 COVID-19 vaccine.

This sequence joins TRBV30 and TRBJ1-2; D uncertain. CDR1 and CDR2 (germline): GTSNPN, SVGIG (reference sequence). V was trimmed by 0 bases and J by 8 bases, leaving 7 bases between them. This CDR3 has 11 residues. In DNA, the CDR3 is TGTGCCTGGAGTGTATCATGGGGCTACACCTTC. Translation: CAWSVSWGYTF.

V and J are TRBV3-1 (or the pseudogene TRBV3-2) and TRBJ2-2; maybe TRBD1 (8 bases). V was pared by 4 bases and J by 6 bases, with 30 bases between. The CDR3 runs 20 residues. Germline V lookup: CDR1 LGHDT, CDR2 YNNKEL (reference sequence). CDR3 sequence (DNA): TGTGCCAGCAGCCGAAGCGGGACAGGCCACCTGGCCCCGGGGTCCGGGGAGCTGTTTTTT. It specifies CASSRSGTGHLAPGSGELFF.

The chain has TRBV3-1 (or the pseudogene TRBV3-2) and TRBJ1-6, with D unclear. Germline V gene lookup returns CDR1 LGHDT and CDR2 YNNKEL (reference sequence). The CDR3 length is 14 residues. V lost 1 base, J lost 7 bases, and 8 bases lay in between. CDR3 region: CASSQVEANSPLHF. The CDR3 DNA reads TGTGCCAGCAGCCAAGTCGAGGCGAATTCACCCCTCCACTTT.

This clone was seen a handful of times. The chain combines TRBV10-3 with TRBJ1-2; 10 bases agree with TRBD1. This CDR3 has 11 residues. Trimming took 8 bases from V and 7 from J; bases not matched to a gene: 1. In germline, CDR1 is ENHRY, CDR2 SYGVKD. The CDR3 DNA reads TGTGCCATCGGGGACAGGGGTGGCTACACCTTC. Its translation is CAIGDRGGYTF.

The rearrangement uses TRBV11-2 and TRBJ2-7; D unclear. Per germline, CDR1 SGHAT and CDR2 FQNNGV. The CDR3 is made up of 15 amino acids. V gave up 5 bases and J gave up 4 bases, with 18 bases separating them. CDR3 loop: CASSTRVANSYEQYF. Written as DNA, the CDR3 is TGTGCCAGCAGCACGAGAGTAGCCAATTCTTACGAGCAGTACTTC.

The chain recombines TRBV30 with TRBJ1-2; D remains unclear. The germline CDR1 and CDR2 sequences are GTSNPN and SVGIG (reference sequence). The CDR3 contains 14 residues. The V gene lost 0 bases and the J gene lost 8 bases, with 16 bases spanning the gap. CDR3 sequence: CAWSVLSGIHGYTF. CDR3 DNA: TGTGCCTGGAGTGTACTGAGCGGGATTCACGGCTACACCTTC.

The J gene is TRBJ1-5, the V gene TRBV28, with D possibly being TRBD1 (5 bases). V was shortened by 5 bases and J by 7 bases, with 21 bases between the two germline ends. There are 16 residues in the CDR3. Germline-derived CDR1 and CDR2 are MDHEN and SYDVKM. CDR3 in amino acids: CASSHDIGGGWQPQHF. In nucleotides, the CDR3 is TGTGCCAGCAGTCATGACATTGGGGGGGGTTGGCAGCCCCAGCATTTT.

This chain uses TRBV5-5 with TRBJ1-3, with no clear D. The CDR3 extends over 13 amino acids. Germline-derived CDR1 and CDR2 are SGHKS and YYEKEE (reference sequence). Between the trimmed V and J ends, which lost 0 bases and 4 bases, there was a span of 5 bases. CDR3 loop: CASSLGPGNTIYF. For the CDR3, the DNA is TGTGCCAGCAGCTTGGGTCCGGGAAACACCATATATTTT. Full variable domain (outside the CDR3, taken from reference TRBV5-5 and TRBJ1-3): DAGVTQSPTHLIKTRGQQVTLRCSPISGHKSVSWYQQVLGQGPQFIFQYYEKEERGRGNFPDRFSARQFPNYSSELNVNALLLGDSALYLCASSLGPGNTIYFGEGSWLTVV.

The rearrangement uses TRBV9 and TRBJ2-1; 7 bases fit TRBD2. The CDR3 consists of 15 residues. CDR1 SGDLS and CDR2 YYNGEE come from the germline V gene. J gave up 0 bases and V 3 bases, and 3 bases lay outside the gene matches. The chain's CDR3 is CASSGSGTSYNEQFF. DNA for the CDR3: TGTGCCAGCAGCGGCAGCGGGACCTCCTACAATGAGCAGTTCTTC.

This chain uses TRBV5-1 with TRBJ2-3; 10 nucleotides match TRBD2. CDR3 length equals 17 residues. The germline CDR1 and CDR2 sequences are SGHRS and YFSETQ. With V trimmed by 2 bases and J by 1 base, 7 bases remained unmatched. As DNA, the CDR3 is TGCGCCAGCAGCTTAGGGCTAGCGGGGGCAGGCACAGATACGCAGTATTTT. This codes for CASSLGLAGAGTDTQYF.

This chain links TRBV28 with TRBJ1-2; D is perhaps TRBD1 (5 bases). This CDR3 has 13 amino acids. Trimming shortened V by 3 bases and J by 4 bases, and 9 bases separated the two germline ends. The germline gives CDR1 MDHEN, CDR2 SYDVKM. CDR3 DNA sequence: TGTGCCAGCAGTTTTAAGGGGACCTATGGCTACACCTTC. Translated: CASSFKGTYGYTF.

The V call is TRBV7-8, the J call TRBJ1-6, with a tentative D call TRBD1 (5 bases). The CDR3 sequence is 17 residues long. Germline assignment: CDR1 SGHVS and CDR2 FQNEAQ. V shed 5 bases and J shed 7 bases, with 21 bases lying between them. The CDR3 nucleotides are TGTGCCAGCAGCCCCTTACAGGTTACAGCGATCAATTCACCCCTCCACTTT. Translation gives CASSPLQVTAINSPLHF.

The chain has TRBV9 and TRBJ2-2; no firm D call. V lost 2 bases and J lost 3, with 8 bases in between. The CDR3 consists of 14 residues. Looked up from germline, CDR1 is SGDLS and CDR2 is YYNGEE. CDR3 sequence reads: CASSVVAYTGELFF. The DNA of the CDR3 is TGTGCCAGCAGCGTCGTGGCTTACACCGGGGAGCTGTTTTTT.

The chain has TRBV18 and TRBJ1-1, with D unresolved. Trimming left V 0 bases short and J 1 base short, with 6 bases between. Germline V lookup: CDR1 KGHSH, CDR2 LQKENI. This CDR3 contains 14 residues. The CDR3 DNA reads as TGTGCCAGCTCACCACCGTGGCAGAACACTGAAGCTTTCTTT. It encodes CASSPPWQNTEAFF. Variable domain in full (rest from reference TRBV18 and TRBJ1-1): NAGVMQNPRHLVRRRGQEARLRCSPMKGHSHVYWYRQLPEEGLKFMVYLQKENIIDESGMPKERFSAEFPKEGPSILRIQQVVRGDSAAYFCASSPPWQNTEAFFGQGTRLTVV.

The CDR3 nucleotides read TGTGCCAGCAGCCACTTCACCGGGGAGCTGTTTTTT. Translation gives CASSHFTGELFF. The chain couples TRBV2 to TRBJ2-2; D is ambiguous. V was clipped by 6 bases and J by 4 bases, with 6 bases between them. CDR1 and CDR2 from the germline V gene are SNHLY and FYNNEI. There are 12 residues in the CDR3. Based on the CDR3 plus reference TRBV2 and TRBJ2-2, the full variable domain is EPEVTQTPSHQVTQMGQEVILRCVPISNHLYFYWYRQILGQKVEFLVSFYNNEISEKSEIFDDQFSVERPDGSNFTLKIRSTKLEDSAMYFCASSHFTGELFFGEGSRLTVL.

The rearrangement links TRBV2 to TRBJ2-2, with a possible D match to TRBD2 (5 bases). The ends were cut back, 2 bases at V and 5 bases at J, with 15 bases in the middle. There are 16 residues in the CDR3. CDR1 is SNHLY and CDR2 is FYNNEI in the germline V gene. The CDR3 DNA reads TGTGCCAGCAGTGAAACGGAGGTCCGATCAACCGGGGAGCTGTTTTTT. Its translation: CASSETEVRSTGELFF.

The genes are TRBV5-1 and TRBJ2-7; TRBD2 agrees at 12 bases. The junction had 7 bases not matched to a gene; V was cut back by 3 bases and J by 6 bases. Looked up from germline, CDR1 is SGHRS and CDR2 is YFSETQ. The CDR3 covers 15 residues. The CDR3 nucleotides read TGCGCCAGCAGCTACAACCCGGGACTAGCGGGCGAGCAGTACTTC. Protein product: CASSYNPGLAGEQYF.

This clone appeared a few times. V and J are TRBV7-9 and TRBJ1-1, with D perhaps matching TRBD1 (6 bases). Trimming cost V 0 bases and J 5 bases, with 10 bases left between them. Germline V lookup: CDR1 SEHNR, CDR2 FQNEAQ (reference sequence). The CDR3 is made up of 14 amino acids. The chain's CDR3 is CASSLANRETEAFF. CDR3 DNA: TGTGCCAGCAGCTTAGCGAACAGGGAGACTGAAGCTTTCTTT.

The J gene is TRBJ2-7, the V gene TRBV29-1; D uncertain. Per the germline V gene, CDR1 is SQVTM and CDR2 is ANQGSEA. The V and J ends lost 6 bases and 0 bases respectively, with 15 bases between them. The CDR3 covers 14 residues. The chain's CDR3 is CSVQTQPSSYEQYF. CDR3 nucleotides: TGCAGCGTGCAGACACAGCCGAGCTCCTACGAGCAGTACTTC.